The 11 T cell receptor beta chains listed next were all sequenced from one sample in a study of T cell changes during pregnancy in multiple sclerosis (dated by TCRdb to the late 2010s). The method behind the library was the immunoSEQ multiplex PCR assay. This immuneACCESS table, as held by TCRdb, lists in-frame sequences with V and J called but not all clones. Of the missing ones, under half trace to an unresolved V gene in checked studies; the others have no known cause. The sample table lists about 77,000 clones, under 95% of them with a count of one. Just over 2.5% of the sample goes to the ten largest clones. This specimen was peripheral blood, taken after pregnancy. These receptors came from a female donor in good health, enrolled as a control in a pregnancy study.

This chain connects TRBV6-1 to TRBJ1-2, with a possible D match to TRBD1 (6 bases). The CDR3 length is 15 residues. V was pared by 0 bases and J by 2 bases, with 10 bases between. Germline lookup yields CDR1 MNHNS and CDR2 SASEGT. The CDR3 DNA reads TGTGCCAGCAGTGAAGCGGAGGACAGAAACTATGGCTACACCTTC. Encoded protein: CASSEAEDRNYGYTF.

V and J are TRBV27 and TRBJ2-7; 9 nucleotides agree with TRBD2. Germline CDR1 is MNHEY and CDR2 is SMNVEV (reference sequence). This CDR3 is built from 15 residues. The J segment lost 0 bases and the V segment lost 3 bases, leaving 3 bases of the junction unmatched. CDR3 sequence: CASSLRGGSSYEQYF. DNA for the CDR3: TGTGCCAGCAGTTTGCGGGGGGGCTCCTCCTACGAGCAGTACTTC.

CDR3 in DNA: TGTGCCAGCAGCACACAGGGCCAAACTGGAAACACCATATATTTT. This sequence encodes CASSTQGQTGNTIYF. This chain joins TRBV6-5 and TRBJ1-3; D possibly corresponds to TRBD1 (6 bases). This CDR3 is built from 15 residues. V was cut by 6 bases and J by 2 bases, with 14 bases left in between. Germline V gene lookup returns CDR1 MNHEY and CDR2 SVGAGI.

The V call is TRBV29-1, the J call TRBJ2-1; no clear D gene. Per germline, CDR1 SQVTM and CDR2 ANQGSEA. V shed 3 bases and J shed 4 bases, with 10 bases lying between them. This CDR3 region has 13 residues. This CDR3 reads CSVEAVLYNEQFF. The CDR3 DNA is TGCAGCGTTGAGGCAGTATTATACAATGAGCAGTTCTTC.

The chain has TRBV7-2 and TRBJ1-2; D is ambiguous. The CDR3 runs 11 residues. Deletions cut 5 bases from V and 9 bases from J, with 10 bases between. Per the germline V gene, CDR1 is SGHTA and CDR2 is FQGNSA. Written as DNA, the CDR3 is TGTGCCAGCAGCCCCCATAGCAGCTACACCTTC. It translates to CASSPHSSYTF.

DNA of the CDR3: TGTGCCTGGAACCCAGCGGGGGCTGGATACGAGCAGTACTTC. It yields the protein CAWNPAGAGYEQYF. J is TRBJ2-7 and V is TRBV30; 8 nucleotides agree with TRBD2. The CDR3 sequence is 14 residues long. V was clipped by 4 bases and J by 4 bases; unmatched bases: 9. Germline V gene sequence: CDR1 GTSNPN, CDR2 SVGIG (reference sequence).

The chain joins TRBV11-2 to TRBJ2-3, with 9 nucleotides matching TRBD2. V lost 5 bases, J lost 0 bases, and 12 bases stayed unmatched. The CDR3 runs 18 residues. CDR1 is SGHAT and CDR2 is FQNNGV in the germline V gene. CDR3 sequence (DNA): TGTGCCAGCAGCCTCTGGACTAGCGTAAAGACTAGCACAGATACGCAGTATTTT. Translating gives CASSLWTSVKTSTDTQYF.

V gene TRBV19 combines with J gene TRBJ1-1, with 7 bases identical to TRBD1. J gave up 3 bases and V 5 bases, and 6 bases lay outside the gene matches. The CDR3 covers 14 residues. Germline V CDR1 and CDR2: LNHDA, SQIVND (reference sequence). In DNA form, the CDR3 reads TGTGCCAGTAGTTCACCGGGACAGTACACTGAAGCTTTCTTT. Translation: CASSSPGQYTEAFF.

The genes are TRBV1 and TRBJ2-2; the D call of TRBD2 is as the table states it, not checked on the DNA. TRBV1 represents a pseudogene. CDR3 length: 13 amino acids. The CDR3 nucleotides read TGCACCAGCGGAAATACTAGCACCGGGGAGCTGTTTTTT. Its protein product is CTSGNTSTGELFF.

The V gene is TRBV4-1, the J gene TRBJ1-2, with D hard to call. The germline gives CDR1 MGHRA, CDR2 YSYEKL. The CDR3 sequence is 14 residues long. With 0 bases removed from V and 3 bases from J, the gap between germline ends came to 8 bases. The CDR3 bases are TGCGCCAGCAGCCAAGAAGAGGGTGACTATGGCTACACCTTC. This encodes CASSQEEGDYGYTF.

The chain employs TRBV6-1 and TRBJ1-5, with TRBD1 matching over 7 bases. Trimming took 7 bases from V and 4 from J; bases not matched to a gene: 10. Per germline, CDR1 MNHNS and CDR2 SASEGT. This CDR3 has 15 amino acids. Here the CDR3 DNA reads TGTGCCAGCATTCGTAACAGGGGTGGAAATCAGCCCCAGCATTTT. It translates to CASIRNRGGNQPQHF.